This is a list of T cell receptor beta chains from one sample in a study of regulatory T cells in long-lasting Graves disease. Each CDR3 protein is one row after TCRdb ran MiXCR on the multiplex PCR reads. The sample shows about 400,000 distinct CDR3 sequences, roughly 15% of them seen only once. These same records also appear under a second study, on T cells in Graves' hyperthyroidism and ophthalmopathy.

The sample here was peripheral blood mononuclear cells (PBMCs), taken at new diagnosis, from a patient treated with antithyroid drugs. These receptors all stem from a woman between 18 and 29 years old with Graves disease. The CDR3 runs from the conserved cysteine through the conserved F or W. D genes are given only for firm matches. Clone size is shown for a subset of rows, as once, few, many or a class of expanded clone.

clone_size: -
v_call: TRBV6-1
cdr3_length: 15
j_call: TRBJ2-7
d_call: TRBD1
cdr3_nt: TGTGCCAGCAGAGTTACCGGGACAGGGAGCTACGAGCAGTACTTC
cdr3_aa: CASRVTGTGSYEQYF

clone_size: many
v_call: TRBV3-1
cdr3_length: 14
j_call: TRBJ1-1
d_call: -
cdr3_nt: TGTGCCAGCAGCCAGTTATCAAGGGGCTCTGAAGCTTTCTTT
cdr3_aa: CASSQLSRGSEAFF

clone_size: -
v_call: TRBV4-1
cdr3_length: 13
j_call: TRBJ1-1
d_call: -
cdr3_nt: TGCGCCAGCGGCCAAGATTGGGAAACTGAAGCTTTCTTT
cdr3_aa: CASGQDWETEAFF

clone_size: -
v_call: TRBV7-7
cdr3_length: 16
j_call: TRBJ1-4
d_call: -
cdr3_nt: TGTGCTAGCAGCGCAGTTCGGGGGCCGACCACTGAAAAACTGTTTTTT
cdr3_aa: CASSAVRGPTTEKLFF

clone_size: many
v_call: TRBV27
cdr3_length: 14
j_call: TRBJ2-2
d_call: -
cdr3_nt: TGTGCCAGCACCAATACAGGGCGGGCCGGGGAGCTGTTTTTT
cdr3_aa: CASTNTGRAGELFF

clone_size: few
v_call: TRBV5-1
cdr3_length: 14
j_call: TRBJ1-2
d_call: TRBD1
cdr3_nt: TGCGCCAGCAACCCGGGGACAGGCTTCTATGGCTACACCTTC
cdr3_aa: CASNPGTGFYGYTF

clone_size: few
v_call: TRBV29-1
cdr3_length: 12
j_call: TRBJ2-3
d_call: -
cdr3_nt: TGCAGCGTTGTCTCCTTTAAAGATACGCAGTATTTT
cdr3_aa: CSVVSFKDTQYF

clone_size: -
v_call: TRBV30
cdr3_length: 17
j_call: TRBJ2-1
d_call: TRBD2
cdr3_nt: TGTGCCTGGAGTGTAGGCAGGACTAGCGGGGGGGCAGGTGAGCAGTTCTTC
cdr3_aa: CAWSVGRTSGGAGEQFF

clone_size: -
v_call: TRBV2
cdr3_length: 14
j_call: TRBJ2-1
d_call: TRBD2
cdr3_nt: TGTGCCAGCAGTGAAGCGGTCGGGGGGGGTGAACAGTTCTTC
cdr3_aa: CASSEAVGGGEQFF

clone_size: many
v_call: TRBV30
cdr3_length: 13
j_call: TRBJ1-1
d_call: -
cdr3_nt: TGTGCCTGGAGTGTACACAAGAACACTGAAGCTTTCTTT
cdr3_aa: CAWSVHKNTEAFF

clone_size: many
v_call: TRBV6-5
cdr3_length: 16
j_call: TRBJ2-3
d_call: TRBD2
cdr3_nt: TGTGCCAGCAGTTACGTCGCGGGGGGGACGGCAGATACGCAGTATTTT
cdr3_aa: CASSYVAGGTADTQYF

clone_size: many
v_call: TRBV3-1
cdr3_length: 14
j_call: TRBJ1-6
d_call: -
cdr3_nt: TGTGCCAGCAGCCAGGGACTTTATAATTCACCCCTCCACTTT
cdr3_aa: CASSQGLYNSPLHF

clone_size: many
v_call: TRBV12-5
cdr3_length: 11
j_call: TRBJ1-1
d_call: -
cdr3_nt: TGTGCTAGTGCCGTGAACACTGAAGCTTTCTTT
cdr3_aa: CASAVNTEAFF

clone_size: many
v_call: TRBV28
cdr3_length: 15
j_call: TRBJ1-5
d_call: -
cdr3_nt: TGTGCCAGCAGTCCCCGGGGTATCGGCAATCAGCCCCAGCATTTT
cdr3_aa: CASSPRGIGNQPQHF

clone_size: many
v_call: TRBV4-2
cdr3_length: 15
j_call: TRBJ2-5
d_call: -
cdr3_nt: TGTGCCAGCAGCCAAGAGTTCGGGGCCCAAGAGACCCAGTACTTC
cdr3_aa: CASSQEFGAQETQYF

clone_size: many
v_call: TRBV24-1
cdr3_length: 19
j_call: TRBJ2-7
d_call: TRBD2
cdr3_nt: TGTGCCACCAGTGATTCCGCGGTGGGGACTAGCGGGAGGTTGTACGAGCAGTACTTC
cdr3_aa: CATSDSAVGTSGRLYEQYF

clone_size: many
v_call: TRBV7-8
cdr3_length: 13
j_call: TRBJ2-5
d_call: -
cdr3_nt: TGTGCCAGCAGCTTAGCTAAGCAAGAGACCCAGTACTTC
cdr3_aa: CASSLAKQETQYF

clone_size: many
v_call: TRBV28
cdr3_length: 17
j_call: TRBJ2-7
d_call: TRBD2
cdr3_nt: TGTGCCAGCAGTTTAGGTTTTGGGGCTAGCGGGAACTACGAGCAGTACTTC
cdr3_aa: CASSLGFGASGNYEQYF

clone_size: few
v_call: TRBV12-3/TRBV12-4
cdr3_length: 14
j_call: TRBJ2-2
d_call: -
cdr3_nt: TGTGCCAGCAGCCGGGAACAAAACACCGGGGAGCTGTTTTTT
cdr3_aa: CASSREQNTGELFF

clone_size: many
v_call: TRBV27
cdr3_length: 14
j_call: TRBJ2-2
d_call: -
cdr3_nt: TGTGCCAGCAGTTTTCTTCTCAACACCGGGGAGCTGTTTTTT
cdr3_aa: CASSFLLNTGELFF

clone_size: -
v_call: TRBV20-1
cdr3_length: 15
j_call: TRBJ2-7
d_call: -
cdr3_nt: TGCAGTGCTAGAGATATAAGCGGCCGCTCCTACGAGCAGTACTTC
cdr3_aa: CSARDISGRSYEQYF

clone_size: -
v_call: TRBV5-5
cdr3_length: 20
j_call: TRBJ2-1
d_call: TRBD2
cdr3_nt: TGTGCCAGCAGGTCGAGAGAGGGACTAGCGGGGGCTGGAACCTACAATGAGCTGTTCTTC
cdr3_aa: CASRSREGLAGAGTYNELFF

clone_size: few
v_call: TRBV28
cdr3_length: 13
j_call: TRBJ1-5
d_call: -
cdr3_nt: TGTGCCAGCAGTTTACTCCGGCATCAGCCCCAGCATTTT
cdr3_aa: CASSLLRHQPQHF

clone_size: -
v_call: TRBV15
cdr3_length: 18
j_call: TRBJ1-3
d_call: -
cdr3_nt: TGTGCCACCAGCAGAAACCCGCCCCCGAGGACAGCTGGAAACACCATATATTTT
cdr3_aa: CATSRNPPPRTAGNTIYF

clone_size: -
v_call: TRBV4-1
cdr3_length: 13
j_call: TRBJ1-4
d_call: TRBD1
cdr3_nt: TGCGCCAGCGGGGGACAGGGAAATGAAAAACTGTTTTTT
cdr3_aa: CASGGQGNEKLFF

clone_size: many
v_call: TRBV30
cdr3_length: 14
j_call: TRBJ2-7
d_call: -
cdr3_nt: TGTGCCTGGAGTGTTGGTGGACCCCCTCACGAGCAGTACTTC
cdr3_aa: CAWSVGGPPHEQYF

clone_size: many
v_call: TRBV11-1
cdr3_length: 14
j_call: TRBJ2-7
d_call: TRBD2
cdr3_nt: TGTGCCAGCAGGAAGCGGGACTTAAGCTACGAGCAGTACTTC
cdr3_aa: CASRKRDLSYEQYF

clone_size: few
v_call: TRBV14
cdr3_length: 16
j_call: TRBJ1-1
d_call: -
cdr3_nt: TGTGCCAGCAGCCAAGATTGGCAGAGGGTTGGAACTGAAGCTTTCTTT
cdr3_aa: CASSQDWQRVGTEAFF

clone_size: -
v_call: TRBV6-1
cdr3_length: 15
j_call: TRBJ2-7
d_call: TRBD1
cdr3_nt: TGTGCCGGCAGTCTGGGGAGGCAGGGGGCGGGTGAGCAGTACTTC
cdr3_aa: CAGSLGRQGAGEQYF

clone_size: -
v_call: TRBV29-1
cdr3_length: 12
j_call: TRBJ1-2
d_call: -
cdr3_nt: TGCAGCGTGGCGGGGGGGTCTGGTGGCTACACCTTC
cdr3_aa: CSVAGGSGGYTF

clone_size: many
v_call: TRBV29-1
cdr3_length: 14
j_call: TRBJ2-1
d_call: -
cdr3_nt: TGCAGCACTTACAACAGGGCCTCCTACAATGAGCAGTTCTTC
cdr3_aa: CSTYNRASYNEQFF

clone_size: few
v_call: TRBV5-1
cdr3_length: 14
j_call: TRBJ1-5
d_call: -
cdr3_nt: TGCGCCAGCAGCCCGGAACCGAGCAATCAGCCCCAGCATTTT
cdr3_aa: CASSPEPSNQPQHF

clone_size: -
v_call: TRBV9
cdr3_length: 16
j_call: TRBJ2-2
d_call: -
cdr3_nt: TGTGCCAGCAGCGTTATGAGCGGGTCGAACACCGGGGAGCTGTTTTTT
cdr3_aa: CASSVMSGSNTGELFF

clone_size: few
v_call: TRBV27
cdr3_length: 14
j_call: TRBJ2-7
d_call: -
cdr3_nt: TGTGCCAGCAGTTTAATGGCAGGGGCCTACGAGCAGTACTTC
cdr3_aa: CASSLMAGAYEQYF

clone_size: few
v_call: TRBV12-5
cdr3_length: 14
j_call: TRBJ1-2
d_call: -
cdr3_nt: TGTGCTACGTCCATCGGGGGGCACTTAGGTGGCTACACCTTC
cdr3_aa: CATSIGGHLGGYTF